The 13 T cell receptor beta chains below come from one sample, sequenced in a study of blood T cell repertoires in COVID-19. The protocol was immunoSEQ multiplex PCR, while the TCRdb copy is restricted to in-frame clones and leaves out a portion. The table lists about 18,000 clones, under 95% of them singletons. The sample comprised peripheral blood. The receptors shown here come from a human donor in a cohort sampled during active COVID-19.

This clone was recorded once. This sequence joins TRBV19 and TRBJ2-2; possibly TRBD2 for D (5 bases). The germline gives CDR1 LNHDA, CDR2 SQIVND (reference sequence). The CDR3 is made up of 15 amino acids. Trimming left V 3 bases short and J 8 bases short, with 16 bases between. CDR3 sequence (DNA): TGTGCCAGTAGTATCCTCTCTAGCATCTCTGGGGAGCTGTTTTTT. It specifies CASSILSSISGELFF.

The gene calls are TRBV18 and TRBJ2-1, with 11 positions matching TRBD2. The CDR3 extends over 15 amino acids. Germline values: CDR1 KGHSH, CDR2 LQKENI. Trimming took 6 bases from V and 8 from J; bases not matched to a gene: 9. The CDR3 loop is CASSQTSGSRDEQFF. CDR3 sequence (DNA): TGTGCCAGCTCGCAAACTAGCGGGAGTAGGGATGAGCAGTTCTTC.

In this sample, this clone turned up once. The chain uses TRBV10-3 and TRBJ2-1, with D possibly being TRBD2 (6 bases). Trimming left V 4 bases short and J 7 bases short, with 11 bases between. This CDR3 has 13 amino acids. Looked up from germline, CDR1 is ENHRY and CDR2 is SYGVKD. CDR3 residues: CAISGGGRNEQFF. The CDR3 bases are TGTGCCATCAGTGGCGGAGGGCGGAATGAGCAGTTCTTC.

As regards this clone: At one boundary the junction diverges from the germline segment, which might be a read error. The chain is built from TRBV6-1 and TRBJ1-6, with D maybe TRBD1 (6 bases). CDR3 length: 12 residues. Germline loops: CDR1 MNHNS, CDR2 SASEGT. The CDR3 DNA follows: TGTGCCAGCAGAGAAGGGGGAGGCCCCCTCCACTTT. Translating gives CASREGGGPLHF.

J is TRBJ2-3 and V is TRBV7-9; 11 nucleotides match TRBD2. Germline V CDR1 and CDR2: SEHNR, FQNEAQ (reference sequence). Germline trimming cut 5 bases from V and 4 bases from J; bases unmatched to any gene: 5. This CDR3 has 15 residues. The CDR3 DNA is TGTGCCAGCAGCCCCACTAGCGGGGGATCAGATACGCAGTATTTT. It specifies CASSPTSGGSDTQYF.

This chain uses TRBV30 with TRBJ2-5; 9 nucleotides agree with TRBD2. The V and J ends lost 2 bases and 5 bases, in that order; junction bases with no gene match: 9. There are 15 residues in the CDR3. The germline CDR1 and CDR2 sequences are GTSNPN and SVGIG (reference sequence). CDR3 in DNA: TGTGCCTGGAGTCCTCTAGCGGGAAGGCGGGAGACCCAGTACTTC. This sequence encodes CAWSPLAGRRETQYF.

The chain carries TRBV23-1 and TRBJ2-2, with D unresolved. TRBV23-1 is given ORF status, its function remaining uncertain. This CDR3 has 20 residues. Trimming shortened V by 5 bases and J by 2 bases, and 27 bases separated the two germline ends. The chain's CDR3 is CASSDVIYLGFRGNTGELFF. CDR3 nucleotide sequence: TGCGCCAGCAGTGATGTCATTTATTTAGGCTTCCGCGGAAACACCGGGGAGCTGTTTTTT.

The V call is TRBV27, the J call TRBJ2-7, with 15 positions matching TRBD2. With 5 bases clipped from V and 3 bases from J, the junction kept 8 bases outside the gene matches. The CDR3 is made up of 17 amino acids. Germline CDR1 is MNHEY and CDR2 is SMNVEV (reference sequence). The CDR3 spells CASSHWTSGRAHYEQYF. As DNA, the CDR3 is TGTGCCAGCAGTCATTGGACTAGCGGGAGGGCCCACTACGAGCAGTACTTC.

The V and J genes are TRBV7-9 and TRBJ2-1, with TRBD2 matching over 7 bases. In germline, CDR1 is SEHNR, CDR2 FQNEAQ (reference sequence). V was pared by 8 bases and J by 8 bases, with 12 bases of the junction left unmatched. CDR3 length equals 14 residues. CDR3 sequence (DNA): TGTGCCAGCGGACGAAGCGGGGTCGGGGATGAGCAGTTCTTC. Amino acids: CASGRSGVGDEQFF. Based on the CDR3 plus reference TRBV7-9 and TRBJ2-1, the full variable domain is DTGVSQNPRHKITKRGQNVTFRCDPISEHNRLYWYRQTLGQGPEFLTYFQNEAQLEKSRLLSDRFSAERPKGSFSTLEIQRTEQGDSAMYLCASGRSGVGDEQFFGPGTRLTVL.

The rearrangement uses TRBV4-1 and TRBJ2-3; 12 nucleotides agree with TRBD1. The CDR3 is 16 residues long. CDR1 and CDR2 (germline): MGHRA, YSYEKL. With 4 bases clipped from V and 0 bases from J, the junction kept 2 bases outside the gene matches. CDR3 in DNA: TGCGCCAGCAGCCCGGGACAGGGGGCGAGCACAGATACGCAGTATTTT. Residues: CASSPGQGASTDTQYF.

The V gene is TRBV15, the J gene TRBJ1-5; 7 bases line up with TRBD1. With 3 bases clipped from V and 5 bases from J, the junction kept 7 bases outside the gene matches. Germline assignment: CDR1 LNHNV and CDR2 YYDKDF (reference sequence). The CDR3 length is 15 residues. CDR3 sequence (DNA): TGTGCCACCAGCAGGACGGGAGACAGGGATCAGCCCCAGCATTTT. It translates to CATSRTGDRDQPQHF.

The gene calls are TRBV5-1 and TRBJ2-1; TRBD1 matches 8 bases. CDR1 is SGHRS, CDR2 YFSETQ, per germline. V was pared by 5 bases and J by 5 bases, with 6 bases of the junction left unmatched. The CDR3 runs 14 residues. CDR3 DNA: TGCGCCAGCAGGACAGGGGTTATCGACAATGAGCAGTTCTTC. Protein product: CASRTGVIDNEQFF.

The chain links TRBV14 to TRBJ2-7, with a possible D match to TRBD1 (5 bases). The length of the CDR3 is 14 residues. CDR1 and CDR2 from the germline V gene are SGHDN and FVKESK. V was shortened by 4 bases and J by 3 bases, with 13 bases between the two germline ends. CDR3 residues: CASSLQGTNYEQYF. DNA for the CDR3: TGTGCCAGCAGCCTTCAGGGTACCAACTACGAGCAGTACTTC. Looking up the rest from reference TRBV14 and TRBJ2-7 gives the full variable domain: EAGVTQFPSHSVIEKGQTVTLRCDPISGHDNLYWYRRVMGKEIKFLLHFVKESKQDESGMPNNRFLAERTGGTYSTLKVQPAELEDSGVYFCASSLQGTNYEQYFGPGTRLTVT.